This T cell receptor beta chain is drawn from a study of T-cell memory formation after mild COVID-19. This clonotype occurred many times. The CDR3 is 14 residues long. J lost 8 bases, V lost 4 bases, and 7 bases had no gene match. MiXCR, applied by TCRdb to the 5' RACE reads, yields one record per CDR3 protein. The sample records about 190,000 distinct CDR3 sequences, approximately 20% being singletons. The sequencing sample was made of PBMCs or a T cell subset sorted from them (not recorded which). The sequence came from an adult woman who had mild COVID-19 (a few samples of this study predate the infection). Cell type and time point are not known. The V gene is TRBV12-3 or TRBV12-4, the J gene TRBJ2-1, with TRBD1 identical over 8 bases. CDR3 sequence: CASSYRGSSDEQFF. As DNA, the CDR3 is TGTGCCAGCAGTTACAGGGGGTCGAGCGATGAGCAGTTCTTC.